This entry describes one T cell receptor beta chain. Compared with germline, one end of the junction differs, possibly owing to a read error. The entry originates in a study of blood T cell repertoires in COVID-19. CDR3 size: 13 residues. Germline V gene sequence: CDR1 SNHLY, CDR2 FYNNEI. Under the authors' procedure: Estimation of nucleated cell counts was performed using reference gene primer amplification. TCRdb keeps only in-frame clones here, not all; method: immunoSEQ multiplex PCR. The V and J calls and clone size come from that table; D and trimming were worked out from the DNA. The repertoire has 150,000 to 200,000 clones, roughly four fifths of them found once; the top ten carry around 10%.

The material sequenced was peripheral blood. The J gene is TRBJ2-7, the V gene TRBV2; 11 bases are shared with TRBD2. This sequence was found in a man in his 60s with active or convalescent COVID-19. Here the CDR3 DNA reads TGTGCCAGTAGACTAGCGGGGTCCTTCGAGCAGTACTTC. Translation: CASRLAGSFEQYF.